This T cell receptor (beta chain) stems from a study of blood T cell repertoires in COVID-19. Study as a whole: Samples representing acute and convalescent COVID-19 were sourced from the United States, Italy and Spain.

A word on this clone: The sample holds other DNA sequences that translate to the same CDR3.

Sequenced by immunoSEQ multiplex PCR; TCRdb stores in-frame clones only, minus some. The data contain 230,000 or so clones, around 88% of them singletons. Germline V lookup: CDR1 SEHNR, CDR2 FQNEAQ (reference sequence). The CDR3 consists of 11 residues. Trimming pared 6 bases from V and 3 bases from J, leaving 4 bases between. Those who participated ranged in age from roughly 18 to 100 years and resided in approximately 23 US areas. The rearrangement joins TRBV7-9 to TRBJ2-3; D is unresolved. Sequenced: PBMCs or T cells enriched from blood (not recorded which). The receptor was isolated from a woman between 40 and 55 years old with acute COVID-19. Here the CDR3 reads CASSPTDTQYF. Written as DNA, the CDR3 is TGTGCCAGCAGTCCAACAGATACGCAGTATTTT.